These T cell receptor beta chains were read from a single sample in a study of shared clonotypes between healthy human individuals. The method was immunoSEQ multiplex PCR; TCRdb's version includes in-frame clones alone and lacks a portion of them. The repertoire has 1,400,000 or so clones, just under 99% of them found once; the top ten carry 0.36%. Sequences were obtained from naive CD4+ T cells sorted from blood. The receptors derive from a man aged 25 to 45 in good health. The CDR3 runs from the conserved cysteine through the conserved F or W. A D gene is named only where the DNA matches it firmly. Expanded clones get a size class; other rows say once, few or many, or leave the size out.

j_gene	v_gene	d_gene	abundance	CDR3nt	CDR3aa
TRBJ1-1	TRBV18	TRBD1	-	TGTGCCAGCTCACCGCAACAGGGGGTCTCTGAAGCTTTCTTT	CASSPQQGVSEAFF
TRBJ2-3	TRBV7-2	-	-	TGTGCCAGCAGCCCTCCGCCCTCCGTTCTTTTTGGGGAAATGGATACGCAGTATTTT	CASSPPPSVLFGEMDTQYF
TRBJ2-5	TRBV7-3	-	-	TGTGCCAGCAGCTCTCGAGGGCGGGTTTATGAGACCCAGTACTTC	CASSSRGRVYETQYF
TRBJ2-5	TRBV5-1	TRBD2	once	TGCGCCAGCAGCTTCAGCGGGAGGAACCAAGAGACCCAGTACTTC	CASSFSGRNQETQYF
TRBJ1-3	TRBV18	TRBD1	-	TGTGCCAGCTCACCGCCGGGACAGACATCTGGAAACACCATATATTTT	CASSPPGQTSGNTIYF
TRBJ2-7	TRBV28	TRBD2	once	TGTGCCAGCAGTATGGGGGGACTAGGACCCTACGAGCAGTACTTC	CASSMGGLGPYEQYF
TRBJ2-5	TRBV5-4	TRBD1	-	TGTGCCAGCAGCTCGACGGGACAGGGGATGGAGACCCAGTACTTC	CASSSTGQGMETQYF
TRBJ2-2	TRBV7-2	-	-	TGTGCCAGCAGCCAAAAGGGGACCTCCGCCACCGGGGAGCTGTTTTTT	CASSQKGTSATGELFF
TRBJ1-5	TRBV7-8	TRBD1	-	TGTGCCAGCAGCGCGGACAGGGTCTTGAGCAATCAGCCCCAGCATTTT	CASSADRVLSNQPQHF
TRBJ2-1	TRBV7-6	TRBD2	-	TGTGCCAGCAGCCCAAGGATCGGGACTAGCGGGGTCGGTGAGCAGTTCTTC	CASSPRIGTSGVGEQFF
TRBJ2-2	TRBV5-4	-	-	TGTGCCAGCAGCTTGTCCCAAAAGGCGAACACCGGGGAGCTGTTTTTT	CASSLSQKANTGELFF
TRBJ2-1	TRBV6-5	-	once	TGTGCCAGCAGTTACATAGGGGGGCCAGGTGAGCAGTTCTTC	CASSYIGGPGEQFF
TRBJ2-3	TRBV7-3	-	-	TGTGCCAGCAGCCCGAACACCCGGGGTGGGCATACGCAGTATTTT	CASSPNTRGGHTQYF
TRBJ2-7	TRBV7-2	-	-	TGTGCCAGCAGCTTAGGATTCGGTTCCTACGAGCAGTACTTC	CASSLGFGSYEQYF
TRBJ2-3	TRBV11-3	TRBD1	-	TGTGCCAGCAGCCACGACAGGGGCCGGGGAGATACGCAGTATTTT	CASSHDRGRGDTQYF
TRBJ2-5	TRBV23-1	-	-	TGCGCCAGCAGTCACCAGAGGACGGCGGGTTTGGAGACCCAGTACTTC	CASSHQRTAGLETQYF
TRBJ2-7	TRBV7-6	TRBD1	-	TGTGCCAGCAGCTCGGAGGGACAGGGCTCCTACGAGCAGTACTTC	CASSSEGQGSYEQYF
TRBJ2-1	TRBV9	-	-	TGTGCCAGCAGCGTAGCTGACTCCTACAATGAGCAGTTCTTC	CASSVADSYNEQFF
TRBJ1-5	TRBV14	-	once	TGTGCCAGCAGCCAAGATCCACTTAGCAATCAGCCCCAGCATTTT	CASSQDPLSNQPQHF
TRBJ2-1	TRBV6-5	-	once	TGTGCCAGCAGTTACCTCCCCGGGACTGCCCTCAATGAGCAGTTCTTC	CASSYLPGTALNEQFF
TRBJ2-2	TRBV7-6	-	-	TGTGCCAGCAGCTTAGATCTGGGGATAGCCGGGGAGCTGTTTTTT	CASSLDLGIAGELFF
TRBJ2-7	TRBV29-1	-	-	TGCAGCGTTGCTGATCCCTACGAGCAGTACTTC	CSVADPYEQYF
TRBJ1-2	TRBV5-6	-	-	TGTGCCAGCAACCCCCTCGGGGAGGACTATGGCTACACCTTC	CASNPLGEDYGYTF
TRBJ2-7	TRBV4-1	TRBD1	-	TGCGCCACCACGGAGCGGGACAGGGCAAGGGCCCCCAACTACGAGCAGTACTTC	CATTERDRARAPNYEQYF
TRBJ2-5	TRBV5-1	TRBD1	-	TGCGCCAGCAGCTTGGCCCTCTGGGACAGGGGGCGTAGGGAGACCCAGTACTTC	CASSLALWDRGRRETQYF
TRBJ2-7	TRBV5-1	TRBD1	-	TGCGCCAGCAGCTTCACAGGGGGAGCCTACGAGCAGTACTTC	CASSFTGGAYEQYF
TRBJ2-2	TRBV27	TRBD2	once	TGTGCCAGCAGTGGGATAGCGGGACCTACCGGGGAGCTGTTTTTT	CASSGIAGPTGELFF
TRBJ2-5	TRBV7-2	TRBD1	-	TGTGCCAGCAGTTTTACCGGGACAGGCGGAGAGACCCAGTACTTC	CASSFTGTGGETQYF
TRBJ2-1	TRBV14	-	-	TGTGCCAGCAGCCAAGATGTAATTCGGGCACCCTACAATGAGCAGTTCTTC	CASSQDVIRAPYNEQFF
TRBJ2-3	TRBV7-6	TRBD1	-	TGTGCCAGCAGCCCAACAGGGGGGACAGATACGCAGTATTTT	CASSPTGGTDTQYF
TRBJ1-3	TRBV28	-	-	TGTGCCAGCAGTTTACCCTTTTACAGGGCCTACAACTCTGGAAACACCATATATTTT	CASSLPFYRAYNSGNTIYF
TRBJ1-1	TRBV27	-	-	TGTGCCAGCAGTTTATCATCGTTAATGAACACTGAAGCTTTCTTT	CASSLSSLMNTEAFF
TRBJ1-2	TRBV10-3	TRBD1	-	TGTGCCATCTCGGAGGGGGCGAGAGGCTACACCTTC	CAISEGARGYTF
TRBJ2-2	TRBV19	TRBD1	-	TGTGCCAGTAGTATTAGGGGGCGTAGCACCGGGGAGCTGTTTTTT	CASSIRGRSTGELFF
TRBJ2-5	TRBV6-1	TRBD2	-	TGTGCCAGCGGACTAGGGCAAGAGACCCAGTACTTC	CASGLGQETQYF
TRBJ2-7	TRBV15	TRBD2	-	TGTGCCACCAAGAAACTAGCGGGAGTTTCCTACGAGCAGTACTTC	CATKKLAGVSYEQYF
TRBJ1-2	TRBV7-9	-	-	TGTGCCAGCAGCTTAGCAGGGTACGGCTACACCTTC	CASSLAGYGYTF
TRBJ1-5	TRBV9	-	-	TGTGCCAGCAGCGTAGGAGGTTTGGGCAATCAGCCCCAGCATTTT	CASSVGGLGNQPQHF
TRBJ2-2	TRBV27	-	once	TGTGCCAGCAGTGGGGGTCGTAAAAGGGAGCTGTTTTTT	CASSGGRKRELFF
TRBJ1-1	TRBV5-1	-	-	TGCGCCAGCAGCTTGGCGGGGACAAGGCAGGCTTTCTTT	CASSLAGTRQAFF
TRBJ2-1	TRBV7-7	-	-	TGTGCTAGCAGCTTTGGTAGCGGATCCTATGGTGAGCAGTTCTTC	CASSFGSGSYGEQFF
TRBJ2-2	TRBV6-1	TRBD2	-	TGTGGGGGTAGCGGGAGGCCGAACACCGGGGAGCTGTTTTTT	CGGSGRPNTGELFF
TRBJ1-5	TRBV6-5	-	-	TGTGCCAGCAGTTCACGGGGATATAGCAATCAGCCCCAGCATTTT	CASSSRGYSNQPQHF
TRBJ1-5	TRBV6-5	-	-	TGTGCCACATGGGCGGTCGGGGGAAGCAATCAGCCCCAGCATTTT	CATWAVGGSNQPQHF
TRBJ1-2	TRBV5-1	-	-	TGCGCCAGCAGCCTTGCCTGGGAAAGCTACACCTTC	CASSLAWESYTF
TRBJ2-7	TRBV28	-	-	TGTGCCAGCACTCTCACGGGGCCGACCTACGAGCAGTACTTC	CASTLTGPTYEQYF